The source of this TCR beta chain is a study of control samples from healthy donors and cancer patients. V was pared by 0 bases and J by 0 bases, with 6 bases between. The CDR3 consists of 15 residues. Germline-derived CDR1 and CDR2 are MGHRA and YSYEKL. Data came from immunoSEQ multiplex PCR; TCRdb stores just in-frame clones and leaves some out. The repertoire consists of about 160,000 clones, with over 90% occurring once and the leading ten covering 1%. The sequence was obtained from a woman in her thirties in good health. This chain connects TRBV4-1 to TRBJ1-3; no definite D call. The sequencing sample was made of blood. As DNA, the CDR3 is TGCGCCAGCAGCCAAGACAGCTACTCTGGAAACACCATATATTTT. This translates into CASSQDSYSGNTIYF.